One and the same sample provided the 26 T cell receptor beta chains below, sequenced in a study of blood T cell repertoires in COVID-19. This table comes from immunoSEQ multiplex PCR, and its TCRdb copy is limited to in-frame clones, with some not included. Of roughly 130,000 clones in the sample, more than 65% were seen once. The material sequenced was peripheral blood. The receptors derive from an elderly man with acute or convalescent COVID-19.

V gene TRBV4-2 combines with J gene TRBJ2-5, with TRBD1 matching 11 bases. V shed 4 bases and J 4 bases; nucleotides not matched to a gene: 11. This CDR3 has 17 residues. Germline V gene data show CDR1 as LGHNA and CDR2 as YNFKEQ. The CDR3 nucleotides are TGTGCCAGCAGCCTCCGGGACAGGGGGACGGGGGGAGAGACCCAGTACTTC. Its protein is CASSLRDRGTGGETQYF.

The chain carries TRBV5-4 and TRBJ1-3; D is possibly TRBD1 (6 bases). Trimming stripped 4 bases from V and 3 bases from J, with 14 bases between. Germline V gene lookup returns CDR1 SGHNT and CDR2 YYREEE (reference sequence). The CDR3 is 15 amino acids. CDR3 nucleotides: TGTGCCAGCAGCCTCTACAGGGATCGTGGAAACACCATATATTTT. The encoded protein is CASSLYRDRGNTIYF.

There are a few counts of this clone. The chain recombines TRBV5-1 with TRBJ2-2; D unclear. CDR3 length: 13 amino acids. V was clipped by 7 bases and J by 3 bases, with 10 bases between them. Germline V lookup: CDR1 SGHRS, CDR2 YFSETQ. CDR3 sequence (DNA): TGCGCCAGCTCCCCTTTGTACACCGGGGAGCTGTTTTTT. This codes for CASSPLYTGELFF. Using reference TRBV5-1 and TRBJ2-2 for the parts outside the CDR3, the full variable domain is KAGVTQTPRYLIKTRGQQVTLSCSPISGHRSVSWYQQTPGQGLQFLFEYFSETQRNKGNFPGRFSGRQFSNSRSEMNVSTLELGDSALYLCASSPLYTGELFFGEGSRLTVL.

The chain employs TRBV6-2 or TRBV6-3 and TRBJ1-6; unclear D gene. There are 15 residues in the CDR3. Trimming stripped 0 bases from V and 9 bases from J, with 12 bases between. Germline CDR1 and CDR2: MNHEY and SVGEGT. This chain's CDR3 is CASSYSDGRRSPLHF. CDR3 coding DNA: TGTGCCAGCAGTTACTCGGATGGGAGACGTTCACCCCTCCACTTT.

With regard to this clone: An end of the junction does not agree with germline; a read error may underlie this. The chain combines TRBV7-2 with TRBJ2-2; 8 bases align to TRBD1. The CDR3 contains 15 residues. The germline gives CDR1 SGHTA, CDR2 FQGNSA. CDR3 loop: CANSTGQGRSGELFF. Written as DNA, the CDR3 is TGTGCCAACAGCACCGGACAGGGACGGTCCGGGGAGCTGTTTTTT.

This chain joins TRBV20-1 and TRBJ2-5, with a tentative D call TRBD1 (6 bases). Germline V CDR1 and CDR2: DFQATT, SNEGSKA (reference sequence). Trimming took off 8 bases at V and 4 bases at J, with 11 bases between the two ends. This CDR3 spans 11 amino acids. The CDR3: CSTGTVETQYF. As DNA, the CDR3 is TGCAGTACAGGGACGGTAGAGACCCAGTACTTC.

V usage is TRBV7-2 and J usage is TRBJ1-1; weak D call: TRBD1 (5 bases). The CDR3 is 15 residues long. The germline V gene has CDR1 SGHTA and CDR2 FQGNSA. V was pared by 5 bases and J by 3 bases, with 16 bases between. CDR3 sequence reads: CASSLGGGLDTEAFF. The CDR3 DNA reads as TGTGCCAGCAGCCTCGGGGGGGGGTTGGACACTGAAGCTTTCTTT.

The chain is built from TRBV6-5 and TRBJ2-2, with 10 bases lining up with TRBD1. Looked up from germline, CDR1 is MNHEY and CDR2 is SVGAGI. CDR3 length: 16 residues. The V gene end was trimmed by 4 bases and the J gene end by 7 bases; junction bases not matched to a gene: 9. The CDR3 DNA reads TGTGCCAGCAGTTCGGCTCGACAGGGGGCTAGCGGGGAGCTGTTTTTT. Translation gives CASSSARQGASGELFF.

Here the CDR3 DNA reads TGTGCCAGCAGCACTACACCGAGCTCCTATAATTCACCCCTCCACTTT. Translating it yields CASSTTPSSYNSPLHF. This chain uses TRBV9 with TRBJ1-6, with D hard to call. Trimming took off 4 bases at V and 0 bases at J, with 11 bases between the two ends. This CDR3 spans 16 amino acids. Germline CDR1 SGDLS, CDR2 YYNGEE. Supplemented by reference TRBV9 and TRBJ1-6, the full variable domain reads DSGVTQTPKHLITATGQRVTLRCSPRSGDLSVYWYQQSLDQGLQFLIQYYNGEERAKGNILERFSAQQFPDLHSELNLSSLELGDSALYFCASSTTPSSYNSPLHFGNGTRLTVT.

This chain uses TRBV6-1 with TRBJ1-2; 9 positions match TRBD1. Germline CDR1 is MNHNS and CDR2 is SASEGT. The CDR3 length is 16 residues. V shed 3 bases and J 7 bases; nucleotides not matched to a gene: 12. The DNA for the CDR3 is TGTGCCAGCAGTGATGATAGGACAGGGGACTTCGGTGGCTACACCTTC. It translates to CASSDDRTGDFGGYTF.

The chain carries TRBV3-1 (or the pseudogene TRBV3-2) and TRBJ2-5, with D perhaps matching TRBD2 (5 bases). V lost 4 bases, J lost 5 bases, and 17 bases lay in between. The CDR3 loop spans 15 amino acids. Germline lookup yields CDR1 LGHDT and CDR2 YNNKEL (reference sequence). The CDR3 sequence is CASSPRGFVRETQYF. Here the CDR3 DNA reads TGTGCCAGCAGCCCCCGCGGGTTCGTCCGGGAGACCCAGTACTTC.

The chain links TRBV6-2 or TRBV6-3 to TRBJ1-1, with D perhaps matching TRBD1 (5 bases). CDR1 and CDR2 (germline): MNHEY, SVGEGT. The CDR3 is 17 amino acids. Trimming removed 0 bases at V and 1 base at J, with 15 bases between. The CDR3 DNA follows: TGTGCCAGCAGTTACTCGGCAGGGTTTAAGGGGAACACTGAAGCTTTCTTT. It yields the protein CASSYSAGFKGNTEAFF.

The chain is built from TRBV5-1 and TRBJ2-3; the match to TRBD1 covers 10 bases. The trim removed 0 bases at V and 6 bases at J, leaving 4 bases unmatched. Germline V gene lookup returns CDR1 SGHRS and CDR2 YFSETQ. This CDR3 has 15 residues. In DNA, the CDR3 is TGCGCCAGCAGCTTGGATGGGACAGGGGTCGATACGCAGTATTTT. Translation: CASSLDGTGVDTQYF.

This chain links TRBV24-1 with TRBJ2-3; 9 bases fit TRBD1. The CDR3 consists of 16 residues. The J segment lost 5 bases and the V segment lost 5 bases, leaving 10 bases of the junction unmatched. Germline CDR1 reads KGHDR; CDR2 reads SFDVKD. The CDR3 sequence: CATSAYGDRAEDTQYF. The CDR3 DNA reads as TGTGCCACCAGTGCATACGGGGACAGGGCGGAAGATACGCAGTATTTT.

This clone was detected only a few times. The V call is TRBV19, the J call TRBJ1-1; D call uncertain. Germline V gene data show CDR1 as LNHDA and CDR2 as SQIVND (reference sequence). V was clipped by 7 bases and J by 4 bases, with 16 bases between them. CDR3 length: 14 residues. The CDR3: CASILLGGGTEAFF. CDR3 sequence (DNA): TGTGCCAGTATTCTTCTAGGTGGCGGCACTGAAGCTTTCTTT.

This chain uses TRBV7-6 with TRBJ2-3, with 9 bases that match TRBD2. Germline CDR1 SGHVS, CDR2 FNYEAQ. The CDR3 is made up of 14 amino acids. Trimming at V came to 0 bases and at J to 5 bases, leaving 0 bases not matched to a gene. The DNA of the CDR3 is TGTGCCAGCAGCTTAGCTAGCGGGGGAGATACGCAGTATTTT. Translation gives CASSLASGGDTQYF.

This clone was recorded a few times. The rearrangement links TRBV11-2 to TRBJ2-7, with D possibly matching TRBD1 (6 bases). Germline V gene data show CDR1 as SGHAT and CDR2 as FQNNGV. V gave up 4 bases and J gave up 6 bases, with 16 bases separating them. This CDR3 comprises 14 residues. The CDR3 nucleotides read TGTGCCAGCAGCTCCGGGCCCACAGGGATCGAGCAGTACTTC. It yields the protein CASSSGPTGIEQYF.

The chain uses TRBV24-1 and TRBJ2-1; 14 bases agree with TRBD2. Germline V gene sequence: CDR1 KGHDR, CDR2 SFDVKD. CDR3 length: 19 amino acids. The V gene end was trimmed by 2 bases and the J gene end by 1 base; junction bases not matched to a gene: 6. CDR3 in DNA: TGTGCCACCAGTGATTGGACTAGCGGGGGGTTCGGATCCTACAATGAGCAGTTCTTC. Residues: CATSDWTSGGFGSYNEQFF.

CDR3 in amino acids: CASSDNRGYTDTQYF. CDR3 sequence (DNA): TGTGCCAGTAGTGATAACAGGGGATACACAGATACGCAGTATTTT. The J gene is TRBJ2-3, the V gene TRBV19; 7 bases agree with TRBD1. With V trimmed by 5 bases and J by 2 bases, 7 bases remained unmatched. From germline, CDR1 is LNHDA and CDR2 SQIVND (reference sequence). This CDR3 spans 15 amino acids.

This clone was observed a handful of times. The chain links TRBV19 to TRBJ2-2; a possible D gene is TRBD1 (6 bases). V dropped 7 bases and J dropped 6 bases, with 15 bases sitting between them. The germline CDR1 and CDR2 sequences are LNHDA and SQIVND (reference sequence). The CDR3 is 14 amino acids. In DNA, the CDR3 is TGTGCCAGTAAAATACAGGGTTTCCCCGGGGAGCTGTTTTTT. Translating it yields CASKIQGFPGELFF.

V and J are TRBV7-9 and TRBJ2-5; 7 nucleotides match TRBD1. Germline V lookup: CDR1 SEHNR, CDR2 FQNEAQ (reference sequence). The CDR3 spans 15 residues. With V trimmed by 3 bases and J by 1 base, 5 bases remained unmatched. The chain's CDR3 is CASSFRGISQETQYF. CDR3 coding DNA: TGTGCCAGCAGCTTCAGGGGGATTTCCCAAGAGACCCAGTACTTC.

CDR3 nucleotide sequence: TGTGCCAGCAGTTACTCGATCCAGGGGGAGCTAGCTTTCTTT. Translating gives CASSYSIQGELAFF. This chain connects TRBV6-5 to TRBJ1-1, with 7 nucleotides matching TRBD1. The CDR3 consists of 14 residues. The V gene's germline CDR1 is MNHEY and CDR2 SVGAGI. Trimming removed 0 bases from V and 10 bases from J; junction bases left unmatched: 8.

V is TRBV12-2 and J is TRBJ1-5. TRBV12-2 is a known pseudogene. This CDR3 has 14 amino acids. The CDR3 region is CASRLSGYYQPQHF. The DNA of the CDR3 is TGTGCAAGTCGCCTTTCGGGGTATTATCAGCCCCAGCATTTT.

The chain couples TRBV18 to TRBJ1-2, with a possible D match to TRBD1 (5 bases). The CDR3 is made up of 11 amino acids. Germline V gives CDR1 KGHSH, CDR2 LQKENI. Deletions cut 5 bases from V and 5 bases from J, with 6 bases between. CDR3 nucleotides: TGTGCCAGCTCAACAGGATATGGCTACACCTTC. This gives the protein CASSTGYGYTF.

The sample holds a few counts of this clone. The gene calls are TRBV18 and TRBJ1-6, with TRBD1 matching 9 bases. The CDR3 loop spans 13 amino acids. The V gene end was trimmed by 3 bases and the J gene end by 14 bases; junction bases not matched to a gene: 5. The germline V gene has CDR1 KGHSH and CDR2 LQKENI. The CDR3 nucleotides are TGTGCCAGCTCACCGGACAGGGGTTTGACCCTCCACTTT. Translation gives CASSPDRGLTLHF.

This chain connects TRBV10-3 to TRBJ2-2; 7 bases match TRBD1. Trimming at V came to 7 bases and at J to 4 bases, leaving 6 bases not matched to a gene. The length of the CDR3 is 14 residues. Germline V gene sequence: CDR1 ENHRY, CDR2 SYGVKD. The CDR3 reads CAIKGTASTGELFF. As DNA, the CDR3 is TGTGCCATCAAGGGGACAGCCTCCACCGGGGAGCTGTTTTTT.